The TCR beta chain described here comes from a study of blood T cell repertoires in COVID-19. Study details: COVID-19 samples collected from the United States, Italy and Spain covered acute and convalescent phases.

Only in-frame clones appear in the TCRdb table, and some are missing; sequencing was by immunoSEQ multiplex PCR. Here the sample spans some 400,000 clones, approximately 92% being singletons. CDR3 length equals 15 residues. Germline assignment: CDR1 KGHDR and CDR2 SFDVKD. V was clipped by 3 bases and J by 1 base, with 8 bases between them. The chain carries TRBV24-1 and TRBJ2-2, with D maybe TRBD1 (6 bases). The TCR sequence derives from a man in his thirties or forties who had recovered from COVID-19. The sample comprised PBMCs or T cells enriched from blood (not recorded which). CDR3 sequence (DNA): TGTGCCACCAGTGATATAGGGGGGAACACCGGGGAGCTGTTTTTT. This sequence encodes CATSDIGGNTGELFF.